This TCR beta chain emerged from a study of T cell changes during pregnancy in multiple sclerosis. Method: immunoSEQ multiplex PCR; TCRdb's copy keeps in-frame clones and lacks some. Among about 19,000 clones listed, 80% to 90% were seen once. The trim removed 3 bases at V and 8 bases at J, leaving 10 bases unmatched. The CDR3 sequence is 16 residues long. CDR1 and CDR2 from the germline V gene are SGHDT and YYEEEE. This sequence was found in a female donor in good health, enrolled as a control in a pregnancy study. The source was CD8+ T cells from peripheral blood mononuclear cells, collected in the third trimester of pregnancy. The genes are TRBV5-6 and TRBJ2-1; 11 nucleotides align to TRBD2. CDR3 coding DNA: TGTGCCAGCAGCTACCCCACTAGCGGGGGCGGGGATGAGCAGTTCTTC. This codes for CASSYPTSGGGDEQFF.